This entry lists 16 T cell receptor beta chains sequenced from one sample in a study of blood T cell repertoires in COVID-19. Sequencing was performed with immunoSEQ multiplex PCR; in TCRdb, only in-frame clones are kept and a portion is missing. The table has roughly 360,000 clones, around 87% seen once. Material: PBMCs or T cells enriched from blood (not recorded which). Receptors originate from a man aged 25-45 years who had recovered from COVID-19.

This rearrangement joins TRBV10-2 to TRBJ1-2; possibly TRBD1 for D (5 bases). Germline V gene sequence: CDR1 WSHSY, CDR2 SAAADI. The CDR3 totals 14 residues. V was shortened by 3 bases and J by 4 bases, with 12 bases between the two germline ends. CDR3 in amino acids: CASSDSGGIYGYTF. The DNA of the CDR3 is TGCGCCAGCAGTGATTCGGGGGGAATCTATGGCTACACCTTC.

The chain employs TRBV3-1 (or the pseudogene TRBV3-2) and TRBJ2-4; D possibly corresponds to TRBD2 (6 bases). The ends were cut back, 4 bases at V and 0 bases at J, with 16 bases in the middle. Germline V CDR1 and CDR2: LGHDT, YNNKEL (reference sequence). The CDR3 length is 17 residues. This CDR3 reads CASSPTRAGLAKNIQYF. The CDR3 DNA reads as TGTGCCAGCAGCCCGACCCGCGCGGGATTAGCCAAAAACATTCAGTACTTC.

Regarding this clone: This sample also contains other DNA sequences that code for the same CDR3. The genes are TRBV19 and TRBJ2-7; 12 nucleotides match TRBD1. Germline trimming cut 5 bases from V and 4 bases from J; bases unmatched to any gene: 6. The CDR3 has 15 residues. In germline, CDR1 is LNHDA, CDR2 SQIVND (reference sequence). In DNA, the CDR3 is TGTGCCAGTAGTTTACCGGGACAGGGGGCGTACGAGCAGTACTTC. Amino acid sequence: CASSLPGQGAYEQYF.

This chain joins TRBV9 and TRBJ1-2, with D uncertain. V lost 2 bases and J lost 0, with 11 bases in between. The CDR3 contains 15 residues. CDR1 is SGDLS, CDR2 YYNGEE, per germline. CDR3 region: CASSVTTGTNYGYTF. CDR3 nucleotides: TGTGCCAGCAGCGTGACAACCGGGACTAACTATGGCTACACCTTC.

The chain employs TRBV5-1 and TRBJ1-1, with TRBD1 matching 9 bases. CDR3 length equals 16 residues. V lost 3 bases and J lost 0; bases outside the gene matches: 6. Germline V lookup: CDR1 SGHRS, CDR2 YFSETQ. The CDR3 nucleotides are TGCGCCAGCAGCTCGGGACAGGGTTACATGAACACTGAAGCTTTCTTT. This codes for CASSSGQGYMNTEAFF.

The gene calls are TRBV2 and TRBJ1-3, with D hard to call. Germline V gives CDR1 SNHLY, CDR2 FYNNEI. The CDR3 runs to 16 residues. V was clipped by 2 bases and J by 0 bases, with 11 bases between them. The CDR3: CASSESPPGSGNTIYF. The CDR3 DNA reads TGTGCCAGCAGTGAATCTCCCCCAGGCTCTGGAAACACCATATATTTT.

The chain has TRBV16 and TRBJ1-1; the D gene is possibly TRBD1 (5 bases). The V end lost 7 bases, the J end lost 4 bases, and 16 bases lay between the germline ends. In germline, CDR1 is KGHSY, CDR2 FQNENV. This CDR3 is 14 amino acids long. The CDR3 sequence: CASTTTVRGTEAFF. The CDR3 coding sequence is TGTGCCAGCACAACGACAGTGCGGGGCACTGAAGCTTTCTTT.

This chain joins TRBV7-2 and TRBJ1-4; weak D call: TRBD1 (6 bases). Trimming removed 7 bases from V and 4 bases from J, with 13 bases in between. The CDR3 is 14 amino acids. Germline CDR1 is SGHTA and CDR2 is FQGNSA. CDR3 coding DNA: TGTGCCAGCACCCTGACAGGAGTTAATGAAAAACTGTTTTTT. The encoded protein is CASTLTGVNEKLFF. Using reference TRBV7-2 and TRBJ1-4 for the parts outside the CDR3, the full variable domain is GAGVSQSPSNKVTEKGKDVELRCDPISGHTALYWYRQSLGQGLEFLIYFQGNSAPDKSGLPSDRFSAERTGGSVSTLTIQRTQQEDSAVYLCASTLTGVNEKLFFGSGTQLSVL.

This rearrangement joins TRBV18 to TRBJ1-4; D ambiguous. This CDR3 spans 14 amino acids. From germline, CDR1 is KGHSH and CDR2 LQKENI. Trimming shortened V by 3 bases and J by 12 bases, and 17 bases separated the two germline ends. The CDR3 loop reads CASSPVSIKSELFF. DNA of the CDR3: TGTGCCAGCTCACCGGTCTCGATTAAGAGTGAACTGTTTTTT.

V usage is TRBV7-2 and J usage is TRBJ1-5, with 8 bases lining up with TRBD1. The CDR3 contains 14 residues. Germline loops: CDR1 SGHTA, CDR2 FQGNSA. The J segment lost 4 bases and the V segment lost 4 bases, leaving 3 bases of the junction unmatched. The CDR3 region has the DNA TGTGCCAGCAGCTGGGGGGACAGGAATCAGCCCCAGCATTTT. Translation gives CASSWGDRNQPQHF.

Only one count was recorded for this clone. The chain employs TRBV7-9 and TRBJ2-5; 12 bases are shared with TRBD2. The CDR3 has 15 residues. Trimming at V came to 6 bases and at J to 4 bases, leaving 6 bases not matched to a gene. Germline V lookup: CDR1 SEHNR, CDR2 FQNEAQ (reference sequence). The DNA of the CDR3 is TGTGCCAGCAGTCTACTAGCGGGGGGCGGAGAGACCCAGTACTTC. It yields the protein CASSLLAGGGETQYF.

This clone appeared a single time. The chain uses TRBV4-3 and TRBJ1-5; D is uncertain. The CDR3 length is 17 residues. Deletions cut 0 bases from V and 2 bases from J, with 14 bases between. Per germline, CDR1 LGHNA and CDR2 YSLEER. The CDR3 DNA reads TGCGCCAGCAGCCAAGATCTTAGTCCGTTGGGCAATCAGCCCCAGCATTTT. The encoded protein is CASSQDLSPLGNQPQHF.

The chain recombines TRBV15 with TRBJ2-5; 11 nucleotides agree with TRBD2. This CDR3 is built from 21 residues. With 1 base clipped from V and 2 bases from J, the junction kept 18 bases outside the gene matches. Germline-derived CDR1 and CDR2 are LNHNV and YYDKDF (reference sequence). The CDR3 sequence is CATSRGYSSLLAGAKQETQYF. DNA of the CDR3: TGTGCCACCAGCAGAGGGTATAGTTCTTTACTAGCGGGGGCCAAACAAGAGACCCAGTACTTC.

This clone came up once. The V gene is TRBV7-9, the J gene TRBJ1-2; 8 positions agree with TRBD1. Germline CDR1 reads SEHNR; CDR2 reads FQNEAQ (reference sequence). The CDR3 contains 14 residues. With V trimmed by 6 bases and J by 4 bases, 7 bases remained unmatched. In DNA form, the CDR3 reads TGTGCCAGCAGTTCGACAGGGGCCTTCTATGGCTACACCTTC. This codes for CASSSTGAFYGYTF.

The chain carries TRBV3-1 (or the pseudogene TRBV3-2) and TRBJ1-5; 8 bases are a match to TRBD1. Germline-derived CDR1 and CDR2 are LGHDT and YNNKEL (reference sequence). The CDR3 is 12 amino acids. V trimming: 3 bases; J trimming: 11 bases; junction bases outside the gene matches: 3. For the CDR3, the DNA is TGTGCCAGCAGCCAGCAGGGGGCGGCCCAGCATTTT. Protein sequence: CASSQQGAAQHF.

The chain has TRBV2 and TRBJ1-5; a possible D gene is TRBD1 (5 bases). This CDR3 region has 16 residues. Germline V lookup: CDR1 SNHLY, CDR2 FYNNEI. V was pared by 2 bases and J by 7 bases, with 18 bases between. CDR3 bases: TGTGCCAGCAGTGAACTCTCTTCGTGGGGCGGCCAGCCCCAGCATTTT. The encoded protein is CASSELSSWGGQPQHF.